This TCR beta chain was identified during a study of cytomegalovirus exposure and HLA in healthy donors. Findings and caveats of the study: In a later analysis, productive TCRs from donors in an Asian-associated ancestry cluster reportedly carried fewer N-insertions than the cohort mean. For presence/absence analyses, sequencing depth was assumed to be roughly uniform across donors.

PCR involved 60 Vbeta and 13 Jbeta primers. Method: immunoSEQ multiplex PCR; TCRdb's copy keeps in-frame clones and lacks some. The profile covers some 150,000 clones, with over 70% appearing a single time and more than 9.5% taken by the ten largest. In regard to this clone: Antigen specificity is unknown.

Germline V CDR1 and CDR2: SGHRS, YFSETQ. J lost 4 bases, V lost 1 base, and 14 bases had no gene match. The CDR3 consists of 18 residues. This chain links TRBV5-1 with TRBJ2-1; 7 bases agree with TRBD2. This clonotype was sampled from a young man in good health and CMV-seropositive. Sequenced material: PBMCs. The CDR3 DNA reads TGCGCCAGCAGCTTGTATAGCAGGGACTACGTAATTTACAATGAGCAGTTCTTC. Translation gives CASSLYSRDYVIYNEQFF.